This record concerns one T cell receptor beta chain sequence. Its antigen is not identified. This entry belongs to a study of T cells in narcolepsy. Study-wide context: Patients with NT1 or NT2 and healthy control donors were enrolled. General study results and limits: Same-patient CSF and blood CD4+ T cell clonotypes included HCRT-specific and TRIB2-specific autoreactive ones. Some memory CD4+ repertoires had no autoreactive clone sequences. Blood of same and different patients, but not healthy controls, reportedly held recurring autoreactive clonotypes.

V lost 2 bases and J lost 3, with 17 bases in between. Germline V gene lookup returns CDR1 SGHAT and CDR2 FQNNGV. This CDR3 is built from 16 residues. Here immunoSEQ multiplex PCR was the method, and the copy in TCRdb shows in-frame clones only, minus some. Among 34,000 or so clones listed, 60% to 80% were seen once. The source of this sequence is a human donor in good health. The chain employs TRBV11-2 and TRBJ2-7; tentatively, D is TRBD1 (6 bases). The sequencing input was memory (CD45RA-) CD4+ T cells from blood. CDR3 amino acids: CASSLRGRDTIYEQYF. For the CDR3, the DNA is TGTGCCAGCAGCTTAAGGGGCCGGGACACAATCTACGAGCAGTACTTC.